The 20 T cell receptor beta chains in this list originate from one sample, sequenced in a study of molecular identifiers for immune sequencing clone quantification. TCRdb re-called the PCR reads through MiXCR, storing one row per CDR3 protein. The sample records roughly 100,000 distinct CDR3 sequences, around 37% being singletons. Sequenced material: naive CD8+ T cells from blood, with Jurkat cell RNA spiked in. Subset in this sample: FACS-sorted CD8+CD4-CCR7+CD45RA+ naive T cells. The source of these receptors is a human donor in good health. Some libraries in this study had Jurkat cell RNA spiked in.

To note about this clonotype: Sequence at one end of the junction differs from germline and may be a read error. V gene TRBV28 combines with J gene TRBJ2-1, with 8 bases lining up with TRBD1. Per the germline V gene, CDR1 is MDHEN and CDR2 is SYDVKM. This CDR3 is built from 18 residues. The DNA of the CDR3 is TGTGCCAGCAGTAAAGGGAAATCAGGGGGCAGATTTTACTATGAGCTGTTCTTC. Its translation: CASSKGKSGGRFYYELFF.

V is TRBV5-6 and J is TRBJ1-1; no clear D. CDR1 SGHDT and CDR2 YYEEEE come from the germline V gene. V was shortened by 0 bases and J by 7 bases, with 7 bases between the two germline ends. The CDR3 length is 12 residues. The CDR3 sequence is CASSLDMVEAFF. The CDR3 DNA reads as TGTGCCAGCAGCTTGGATATGGTTGAAGCTTTCTTT.

The table lists this clonotype with a few counts. V usage is TRBV4-3 and J usage is TRBJ2-7, with unresolved D. Germline CDR1 LGHNA, CDR2 YSLEER. CDR3 size: 14 residues. The V gene lost 1 base and the J gene lost 4 bases, with 11 bases spanning the gap. Here the CDR3 reads CASSQGQFGYEQYF. The CDR3 coding sequence is TGCGCCAGCAGCCAAGGGCAGTTTGGGTACGAGCAGTACTTC.

This clonotype was counted at least ten times. The rearrangement links TRBV7-3 to TRBJ2-2; D is unclear. V shed 1 base and J shed 3 bases, with 15 bases lying between them. The CDR3 is 17 amino acids. The V gene's germline CDR1 is SGHTA and CDR2 FQGTGA. The CDR3 DNA reads TGTGCCAGCAGCTTAAACCCAAGCCTTGGGTACACCGGGGAGCTGTTTTTT. As protein: CASSLNPSLGYTGELFF. Together with reference TRBV7-3 and TRBJ2-2, the CDR3 gives the full variable domain: GAGVSQTPSNKVTEKGKYVELRCDPISGHTALYWYRQSLGQGPEFLIYFQGTGAADDSGLPNDRFFAVRPEGSVSTLKIQRTERGDSAVYLCASSLNPSLGYTGELFFGEGSRLTVL.

This chain joins TRBV7-9 and TRBJ2-7, with D unclear. Germline lookup yields CDR1 SEHNR and CDR2 FQNEAQ (reference sequence). The CDR3 totals 14 residues. Trimming removed 4 bases at V and 3 bases at J, with 13 bases between. The DNA for the CDR3 is TGTGCCAGCAGCTCCCCTCTTAGTTACTACGAGCAGTACTTC. Amino acid sequence: CASSSPLSYYEQYF.

The chain has TRBV13 and TRBJ2-6; D unclear. Germline V gene sequence: CDR1 PRHDT, CDR2 FYEKMQ (reference sequence). Between the trimmed V and J ends, which lost 1 base and 4 bases, there was a span of 5 bases. The CDR3 loop spans 14 amino acids. The CDR3 sequence is CASSLEDGANVLTF. The CDR3 DNA is TGTGCCAGCAGCTTAGAAGACGGGGCCAACGTCCTGACTTTC. The full variable domain, completed using reference TRBV13 and TRBJ2-6, is AAGVIQSPRHLIKEKRETATLKCYPIPRHDTVYWYQQGPGQDPQFLISFYEKMQSDKGSIPDRFSAQQFSDYHSELNMSSLELGDSALYFCASSLEDGANVLTFGAGSRLTVL.

The chain recombines TRBV27 with TRBJ1-1; D might be TRBD1 (6 bases). The CDR3 has 13 residues. The germline CDR1 and CDR2 sequences are MNHEY and SMNVEV (reference sequence). The V and J ends lost 0 bases and 7 bases respectively, with 9 bases between them. For the CDR3, the DNA is TGTGCCAGCAGTTTATCTATAGGGGGTGAAGCTTTCTTT. This codes for CASSLSIGGEAFF.

In its sample, this clonotype was seen a few times. This chain uses TRBV7-2 with TRBJ2-7, with D perhaps given as TRBD1 or TRBD2 (6 bases each). The CDR3 is 17 amino acids. From germline, CDR1 is SGHTA and CDR2 FQGNSA. V was shortened by 2 bases and J by 4 bases, with 21 bases between the two germline ends. Written as DNA, the CDR3 is TGTGCCAGCAGCTTATCATCCGGGGGCCTAGCAAGATACGAGCAGTACTTC. Translated, it gives CASSLSSGGLARYEQYF.

V and J are TRBV20-1 and TRBJ1-6; weak D call: TRBD1 (5 bases). The germline V gene encodes CDR1 DFQATT and CDR2 SNEGSKA (reference sequence). The CDR3 totals 18 residues. CDR3 DNA: TGCAGATGGATCGGGACTCGATTCCAGAAACGGTTAAATTCACCCCTCCACTTT. Amino acids: CRWIGTRFQKRLNSPLHF.

In regard to this clonotype: Given a much more abundant clone one base away, this may be a read error. This rearrangement joins TRBV7-2 to TRBJ1-4; D not certain. This CDR3 has 13 amino acids. Germline V gives CDR1 SGHTA, CDR2 FQGNSA. CDR3 loop: CASSLAVRQALIF. The CDR3 bases are TGTGCCAGCAGCTTAGCCGTCCGCCAGGCGCTGATTTTT. The whole variable domain, remainder taken from reference TRBV7-2 and TRBJ1-4, is GAGVSQSPSNKVTEKGKDVELRCDPISGHTALYWYRQSLGQGLEFLIYFQGNSAPDKSGLPSDRFSAERTGGSVSTLTIQRTQQEDSAVYLCASSLAVRQALIFGSGTQLSVL.

The DNA for the CDR3 is TGTGCCAGCCCCCCGGGACTTCAAGAGACCCAGTACTTC. Its protein product is CASPPGLQETQYF. The gene calls are TRBV7-8 and TRBJ2-5; a weak D match, TRBD2 (6 bases). This CDR3 region has 13 residues. Germline CDR1 and CDR2: SGHVS and FQNEAQ. V gave up 8 bases and J gave up 2 bases, with 12 bases separating them. Looking up the rest from reference TRBV7-8 and TRBJ2-5 gives the full variable domain: GAGVSQSPRYKVAKRGQDVALRCDPISGHVSLFWYQQALGQGPEFLTYFQNEAQLDKSGLPSDRFFAERPEGSVSTLKIQRTQQEDSAVYLCASPPGLQETQYFGPGTRLLVL.

J is TRBJ1-2 and V is TRBV11-2; D is undetermined. This CDR3 is built from 11 residues. CDR1 is SGHAT and CDR2 is FQNNGV in the germline V gene. Trimming cost V 5 bases and J 8 bases, with 9 bases left between them. As DNA, the CDR3 is TGTGCCAGCAGCGGGAGCCTGGGCTACACCTTC. This translates into CASSGSLGYTF.

This clonotype was seen a few times. The chain combines TRBV12-3 or TRBV12-4 with TRBJ2-7; no definite D call. Trimming left V 6 bases short and J 3 bases short, with 12 bases between. The CDR3 is 13 residues long. The CDR3 nucleotides read TGTGCCAGCAGCCCATGGCTCCTCTACGAGCAGTACTTC. It translates to CASSPWLLYEQYF.

Concerning this clonotype: With a much larger clone just one base away, this may be a read error. Likely a read error: the CDR3 ends without its conserved phenylalanine or tryptophan. J is TRBJ1-5 and V is TRBV27; D is ambiguous. The V and J ends lost 2 bases and 4 bases respectively, with 9 bases between them. There are 14 residues in the CDR3. The germline V gene encodes CDR1 MNHEY and CDR2 SMNVEV (reference sequence). CDR3 coding DNA: TGTGCCAGCAGTTTAGGGCCAGCTAATCAGCCCCAGCATATT. This translates into CASSLGPANQPQHI.

This clonotype has ten or more counts. The chain couples TRBV6-5 to TRBJ2-3; maybe TRBD2 (5 bases). Trimming took 7 bases from V and 2 from J, leaving 10 bases between them. The CDR3 runs to 13 residues. The germline V gene has CDR1 MNHEY and CDR2 SVGAGI. The CDR3 DNA is TGTGCCAGCAAGGCGGGCCACACAGATACGCAGTATTTT. Protein: CASKAGHTDTQYF.

This clonotype was seen a few times. CDR3 nucleotide sequence: TGTGCCAGCAGCCCGGAGCGGGCCAACGTCCTGACTTTC. Amino acids: CASSPERANVLTF. The genes are TRBV13 and TRBJ2-6; D remains ambiguous. The germline gives CDR1 PRHDT, CDR2 FYEKMQ (reference sequence). Trimming removed 5 bases at V and 5 bases at J, with 7 bases between. The CDR3 runs to 13 residues.

This chain uses TRBV10-3 with TRBJ1-5; possible D gene TRBD1, 6 bases. The CDR3 has 12 residues. The germline CDR1 and CDR2 sequences are ENHRY and SYGVKD. Trimming stripped 10 bases from V and 3 bases from J, with 10 bases between. The DNA of the CDR3 is TGTGCCACCGGGGGCCCCAATCAGCCCCAGCATTTT. It specifies CATGGPNQPQHF.

This clonotype was seen a few times. The V gene is TRBV3-1, the J gene TRBJ2-3, with no clear D. Deletions cut 3 bases from V and 1 base from J, with 11 bases between. Germline V CDR1 and CDR2: LGHDT, YNNKEL (reference sequence). This CDR3 contains 15 residues. The CDR3 DNA reads as TGTGCCAGCAGCCAGCAGCCGGGCCGCACAGATACGCAGTATTTT. Its translation: CASSQQPGRTDTQYF.

This clonotype was recorded a few times. The CDR3 DNA follows: TGTGCCAGCAGCATGCAGTGGGACCCACCGAAGCAGACCCAGTACTTC. It codes for CASSMQWDPPKQTQYF. The chain is built from TRBV11-2 and TRBJ2-5; either TRBD1 or TRBD2 may supply D (5 bases each). The CDR3 contains 16 residues. Germline CDR1 reads SGHAT; CDR2 reads FQNNGV. Deletions cut 5 bases from V and 6 bases from J, with 22 bases between.

This clonotype was seen more than once but under ten times. The chain employs TRBV6-6 and TRBJ2-7, with D unresolved. The CDR3 contains 11 residues. Germline V gene lookup returns CDR1 MNHNY and CDR2 SVGAGI (reference sequence). With 6 bases removed from V and 12 bases from J, the gap between germline ends came to 15 bases. CDR3 bases: TGTGCCAGCAGCCCCGCCGCGCTGCGGTACTTC. Protein sequence: CASSPAALRYF.